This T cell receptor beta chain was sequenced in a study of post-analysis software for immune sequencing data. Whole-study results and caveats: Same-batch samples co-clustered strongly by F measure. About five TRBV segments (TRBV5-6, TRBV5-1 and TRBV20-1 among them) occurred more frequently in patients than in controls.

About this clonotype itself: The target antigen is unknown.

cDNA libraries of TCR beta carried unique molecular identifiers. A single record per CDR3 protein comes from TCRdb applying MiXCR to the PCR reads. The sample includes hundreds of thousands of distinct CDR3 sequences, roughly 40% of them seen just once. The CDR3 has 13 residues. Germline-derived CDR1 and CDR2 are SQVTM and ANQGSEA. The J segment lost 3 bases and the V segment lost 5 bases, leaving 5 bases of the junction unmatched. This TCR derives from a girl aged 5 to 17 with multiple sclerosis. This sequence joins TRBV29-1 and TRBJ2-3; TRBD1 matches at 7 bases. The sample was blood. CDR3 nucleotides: TGCAGCGTTTCGACAGGGACGACAGATACGCAGTATTTT. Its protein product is CSVSTGTTDTQYF.